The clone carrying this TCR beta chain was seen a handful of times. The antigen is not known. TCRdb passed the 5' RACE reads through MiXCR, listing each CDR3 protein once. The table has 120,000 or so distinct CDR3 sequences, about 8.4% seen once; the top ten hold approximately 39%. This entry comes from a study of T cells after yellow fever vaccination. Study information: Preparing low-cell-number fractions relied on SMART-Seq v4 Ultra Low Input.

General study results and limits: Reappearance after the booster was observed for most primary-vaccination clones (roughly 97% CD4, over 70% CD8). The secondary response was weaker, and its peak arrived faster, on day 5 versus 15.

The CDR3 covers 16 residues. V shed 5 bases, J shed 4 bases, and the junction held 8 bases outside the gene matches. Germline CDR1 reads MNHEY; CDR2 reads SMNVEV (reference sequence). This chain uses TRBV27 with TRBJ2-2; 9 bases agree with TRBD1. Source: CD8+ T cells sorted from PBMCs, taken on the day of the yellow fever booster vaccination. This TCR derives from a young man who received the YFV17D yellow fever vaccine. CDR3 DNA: TGTGCCAGCAGTCATACAGGGGGCGCCGGCACCGGGGAGCTGTTTTTT. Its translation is CASSHTGGAGTGELFF.